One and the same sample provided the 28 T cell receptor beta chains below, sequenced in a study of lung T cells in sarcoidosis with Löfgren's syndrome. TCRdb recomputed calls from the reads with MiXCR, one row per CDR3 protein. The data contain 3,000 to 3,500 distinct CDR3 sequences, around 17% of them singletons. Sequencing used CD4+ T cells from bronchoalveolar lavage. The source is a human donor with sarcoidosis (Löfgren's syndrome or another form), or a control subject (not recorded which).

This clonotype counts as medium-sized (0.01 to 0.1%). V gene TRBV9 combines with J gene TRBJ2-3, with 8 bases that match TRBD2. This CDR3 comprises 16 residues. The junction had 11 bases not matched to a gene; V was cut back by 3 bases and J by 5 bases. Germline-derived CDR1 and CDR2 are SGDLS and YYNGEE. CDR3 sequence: CASSARAGVPGDTQYF. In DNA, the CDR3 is TGTGCCAGCAGCGCCCGAGCGGGGGTCCCGGGAGATACGCAGTATTTT.

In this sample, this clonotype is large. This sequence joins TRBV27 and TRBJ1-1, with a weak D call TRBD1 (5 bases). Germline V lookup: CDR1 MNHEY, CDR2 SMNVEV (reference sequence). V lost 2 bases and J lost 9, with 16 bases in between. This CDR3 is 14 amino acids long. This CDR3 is CASSLSSTGGKAFF. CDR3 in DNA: TGTGCCAGCAGTTTAAGTTCAACAGGTGGAAAAGCTTTCTTT.

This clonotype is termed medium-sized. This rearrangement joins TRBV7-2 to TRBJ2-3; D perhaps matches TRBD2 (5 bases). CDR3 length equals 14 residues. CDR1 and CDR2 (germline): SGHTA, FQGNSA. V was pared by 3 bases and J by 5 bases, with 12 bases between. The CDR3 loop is CASSFLGSGDTQYF. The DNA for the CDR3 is TGTGCCAGCAGCTTCTTAGGGAGCGGAGATACGCAGTATTTT.

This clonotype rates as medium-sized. The CDR3 nucleotides are TGTGCCAGCAGTTTAGGAGGCGCTGGGGCCAACGTCCTGACTTTC. Its translation: CASSLGGAGANVLTF. This chain connects TRBV12-3 or TRBV12-4 to TRBJ2-6; D gene ambiguous. The V and J ends lost 1 base and 2 bases respectively, with 6 bases between them. This CDR3 has 15 amino acids.

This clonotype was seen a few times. In nucleotides, the CDR3 is TGCAGCGTTGTGGGGGCGCCAACCGGGGAGCTGTTTTTT. It encodes CSVVGAPTGELFF. This sequence joins TRBV29-1 and TRBJ2-2; TRBD1 is a possible D gene (6 bases). The germline V and J ends were trimmed by 4 bases and 5 bases, with 11 bases remaining between them. Germline V gene lookup returns CDR1 SQVTM and CDR2 ANQGSEA. The CDR3 has 13 residues.

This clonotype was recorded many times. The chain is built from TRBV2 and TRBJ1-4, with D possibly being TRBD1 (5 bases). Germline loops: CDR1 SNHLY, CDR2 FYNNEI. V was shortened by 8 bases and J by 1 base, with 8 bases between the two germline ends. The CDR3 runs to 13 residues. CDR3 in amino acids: CASSGLTNEKLFF. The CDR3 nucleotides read TGTGCCAGCTCAGGGCTAACTAATGAAAAACTGTTTTTT.

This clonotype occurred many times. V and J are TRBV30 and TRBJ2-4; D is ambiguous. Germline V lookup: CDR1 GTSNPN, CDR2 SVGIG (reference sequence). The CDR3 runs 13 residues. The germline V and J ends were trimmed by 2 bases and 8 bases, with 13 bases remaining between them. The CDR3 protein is CAWSRNVGDIQYF. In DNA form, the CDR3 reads TGTGCCTGGAGTAGGAATGTGGGTGACATTCAGTACTTC. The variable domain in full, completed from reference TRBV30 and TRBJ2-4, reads SQTIHQWPATLVQPVGSPLSLECTVEGTSNPNLYWYRQAAGRGLQLLFYSVGIGQISSEVPQNLSASRPQDRQFILSSKKLLLSDSGFYLCAWSRNVGDIQYFGAGTRLSVL.

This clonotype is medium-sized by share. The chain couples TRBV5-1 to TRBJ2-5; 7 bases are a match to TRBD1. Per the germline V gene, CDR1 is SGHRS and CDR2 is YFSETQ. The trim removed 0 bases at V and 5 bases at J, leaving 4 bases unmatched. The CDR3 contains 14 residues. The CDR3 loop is CASSLATGVETQYF. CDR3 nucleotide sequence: TGCGCCAGCAGCTTGGCCACAGGGGTCGAGACCCAGTACTTC.

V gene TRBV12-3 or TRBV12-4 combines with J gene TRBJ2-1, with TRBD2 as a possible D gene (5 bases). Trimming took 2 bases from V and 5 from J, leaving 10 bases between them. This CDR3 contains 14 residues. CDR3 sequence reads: CASSLWRTDNEQFF. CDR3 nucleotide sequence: TGTGCCAGCAGTTTATGGCGGACTGACAATGAGCAGTTCTTC.

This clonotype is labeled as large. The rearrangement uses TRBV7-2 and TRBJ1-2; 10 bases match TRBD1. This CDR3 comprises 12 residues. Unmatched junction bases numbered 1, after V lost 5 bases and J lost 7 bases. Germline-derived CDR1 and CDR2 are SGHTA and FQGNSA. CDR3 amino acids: CASSDRGLGYTF. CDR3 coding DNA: TGTGCCAGCAGCGACAGGGGGCTTGGCTACACCTTC. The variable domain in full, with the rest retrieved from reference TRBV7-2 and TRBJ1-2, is GAGVSQSPSNKVTEKGKDVELRCDPISGHTALYWYRQSLGQGLEFLIYFQGNSAPDKSGLPSDRFSAERTGGSVSTLTIQRTQQEDSAVYLCASSDRGLGYTFGSGTRLTVV.

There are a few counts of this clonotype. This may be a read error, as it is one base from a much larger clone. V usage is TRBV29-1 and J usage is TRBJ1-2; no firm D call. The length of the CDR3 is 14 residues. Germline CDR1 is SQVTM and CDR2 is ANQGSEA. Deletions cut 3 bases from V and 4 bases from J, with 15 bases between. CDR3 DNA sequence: TGCAGCGTTGAGCCTCCAGGACCTTCCTATGGCTACACCTTC. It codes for CSVEPPGPSYGYTF.

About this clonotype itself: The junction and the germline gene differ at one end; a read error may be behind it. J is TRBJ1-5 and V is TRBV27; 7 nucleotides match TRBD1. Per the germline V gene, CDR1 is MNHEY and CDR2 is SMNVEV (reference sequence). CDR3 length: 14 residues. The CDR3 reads CAGSPRDRGQPQHF. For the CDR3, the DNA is TGTGCCGGCAGTCCCCGGGACAGAGGTCAGCCCCAGCATTTT.

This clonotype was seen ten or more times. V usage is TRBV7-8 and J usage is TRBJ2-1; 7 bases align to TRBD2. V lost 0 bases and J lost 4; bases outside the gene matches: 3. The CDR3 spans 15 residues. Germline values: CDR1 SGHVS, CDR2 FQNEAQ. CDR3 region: CASSLAGGRYNEQFF. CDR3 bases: TGTGCCAGCAGCTTAGCGGGAGGGCGATACAATGAGCAGTTCTTC. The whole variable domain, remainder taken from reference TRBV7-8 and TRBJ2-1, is GAGVSQSPRYKVAKRGQDVALRCDPISGHVSLFWYQQALGQGPEFLTYFQNEAQLDKSGLPSDRFFAERPEGSVSTLKIQRTQQEDSAVYLCASSLAGGRYNEQFFGPGTRLTVL.

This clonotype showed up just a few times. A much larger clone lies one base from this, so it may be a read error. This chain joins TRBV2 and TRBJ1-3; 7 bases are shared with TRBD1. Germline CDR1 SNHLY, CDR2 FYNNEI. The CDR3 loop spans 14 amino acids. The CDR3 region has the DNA TGTGCCAGCAGTGGACAGGGCCCTGGAAGCACCATATATTTT. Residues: CASSGQGPGSTIYF.

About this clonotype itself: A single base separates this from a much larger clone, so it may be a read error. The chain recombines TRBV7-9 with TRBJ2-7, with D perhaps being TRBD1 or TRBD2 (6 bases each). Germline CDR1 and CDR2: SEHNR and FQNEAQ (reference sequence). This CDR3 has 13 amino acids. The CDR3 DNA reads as TGTGCCAGCAGCTGGTGGGGGGCCCACGAGCATTACTTC. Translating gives CASSWWGAHEHYF.

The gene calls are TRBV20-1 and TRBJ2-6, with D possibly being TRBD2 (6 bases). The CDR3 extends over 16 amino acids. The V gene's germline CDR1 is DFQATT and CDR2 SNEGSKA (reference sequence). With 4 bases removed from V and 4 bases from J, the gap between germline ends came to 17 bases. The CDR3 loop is CSAIPRGGAGANVLTF. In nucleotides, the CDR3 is TGCAGTGCTATACCAAGAGGAGGGGCAGGGGCCAACGTCCTGACTTTC.

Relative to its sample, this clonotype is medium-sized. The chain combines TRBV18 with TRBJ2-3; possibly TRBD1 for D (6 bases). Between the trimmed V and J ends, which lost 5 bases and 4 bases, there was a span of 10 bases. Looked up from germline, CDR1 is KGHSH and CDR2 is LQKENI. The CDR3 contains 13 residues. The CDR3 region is CASSYNRADTQYF. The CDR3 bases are TGTGCCAGCTCATACAACAGGGCAGATACGCAGTATTTT.

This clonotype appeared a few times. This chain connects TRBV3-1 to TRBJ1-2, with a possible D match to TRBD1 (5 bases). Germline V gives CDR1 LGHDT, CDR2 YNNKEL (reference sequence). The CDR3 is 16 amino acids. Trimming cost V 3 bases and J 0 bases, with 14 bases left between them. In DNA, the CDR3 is TGTGCCAGCAGCCACTATGGGGCAGCAGCTAACTATGGCTACACCTTC. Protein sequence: CASSHYGAAANYGYTF.

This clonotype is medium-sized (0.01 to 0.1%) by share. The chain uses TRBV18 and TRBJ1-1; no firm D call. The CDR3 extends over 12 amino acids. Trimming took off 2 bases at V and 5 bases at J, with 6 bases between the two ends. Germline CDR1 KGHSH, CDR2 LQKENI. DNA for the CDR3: TGTGCCAGCTCACCAGCACAAACTGAAGCTTTCTTT. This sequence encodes CASSPAQTEAFF.

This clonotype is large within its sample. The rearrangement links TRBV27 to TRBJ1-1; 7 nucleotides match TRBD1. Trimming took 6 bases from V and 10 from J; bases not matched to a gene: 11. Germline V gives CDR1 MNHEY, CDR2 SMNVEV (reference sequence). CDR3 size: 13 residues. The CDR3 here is CASSPPDRAAAFF. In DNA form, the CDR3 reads TGTGCCAGCAGCCCCCCCGACAGGGCCGCAGCTTTCTTT.

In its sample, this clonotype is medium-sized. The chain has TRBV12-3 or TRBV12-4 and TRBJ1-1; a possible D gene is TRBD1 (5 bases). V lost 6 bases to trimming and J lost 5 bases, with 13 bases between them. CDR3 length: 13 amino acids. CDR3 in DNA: TGTGCCAGCAGGAAGGGGTTGACGACTGAAGCTTTCTTT. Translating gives CASRKGLTTEAFF.

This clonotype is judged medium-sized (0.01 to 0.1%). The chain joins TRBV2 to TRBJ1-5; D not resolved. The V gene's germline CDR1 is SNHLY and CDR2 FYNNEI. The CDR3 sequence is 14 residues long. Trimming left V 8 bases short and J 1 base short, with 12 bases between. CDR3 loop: CASRPWGSNQPQHF. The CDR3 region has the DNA TGTGCCAGCCGCCCTTGGGGAAGCAATCAGCCCCAGCATTTT.

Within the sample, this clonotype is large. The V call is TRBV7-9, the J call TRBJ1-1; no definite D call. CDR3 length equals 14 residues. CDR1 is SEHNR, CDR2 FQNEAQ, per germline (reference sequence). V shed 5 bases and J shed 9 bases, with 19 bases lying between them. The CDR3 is CASSASGTVQKAFF. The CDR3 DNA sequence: TGTGCCAGCAGCGCCTCCGGAACCGTTCAAAAAGCTTTCTTT. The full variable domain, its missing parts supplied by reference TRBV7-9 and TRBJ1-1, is DTGVSQNPRHKITKRGQNVTFRCDPISEHNRLYWYRQTLGQGPEFLTYFQNEAQLEKSRLLSDRFSAERPKGSFSTLEIQRTEQGDSAMYLCASSASGTVQKAFFGQGTRLTVV.

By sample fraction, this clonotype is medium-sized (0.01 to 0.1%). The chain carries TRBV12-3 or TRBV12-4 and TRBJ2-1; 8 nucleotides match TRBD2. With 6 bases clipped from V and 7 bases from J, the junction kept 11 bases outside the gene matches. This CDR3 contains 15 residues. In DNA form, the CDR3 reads TGTGCCAGCAGGCTCTGGACGGGAGGGCAAAATGAGCAGTTCTTC. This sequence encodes CASRLWTGGQNEQFF.

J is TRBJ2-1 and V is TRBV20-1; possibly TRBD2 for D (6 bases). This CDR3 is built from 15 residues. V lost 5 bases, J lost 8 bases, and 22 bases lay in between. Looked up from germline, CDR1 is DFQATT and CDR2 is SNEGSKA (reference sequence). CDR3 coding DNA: TGCAGTGCTGCTCCCCCGGGCGGGATTATGGATGAGCAGTTCTTC. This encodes CSAAPPGGIMDEQFF.

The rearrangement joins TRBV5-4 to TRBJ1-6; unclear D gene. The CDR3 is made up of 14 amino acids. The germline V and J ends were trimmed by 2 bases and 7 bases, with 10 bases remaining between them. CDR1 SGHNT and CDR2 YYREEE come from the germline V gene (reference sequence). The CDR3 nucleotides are TGTGCCAGCAGCTTCGACTACTCGAATTCACCCCTCCACTTT. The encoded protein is CASSFDYSNSPLHF. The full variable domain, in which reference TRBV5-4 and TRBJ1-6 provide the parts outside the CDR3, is ETGVTQSPTHLIKTRGQQVTLRCSSQSGHNTVSWYQQALGQGPQFIFQYYREEENGRGNFPPRFSGLQFPNYSSELNVNALELDDSALYLCASSFDYSNSPLHFGNGTRLTVT.

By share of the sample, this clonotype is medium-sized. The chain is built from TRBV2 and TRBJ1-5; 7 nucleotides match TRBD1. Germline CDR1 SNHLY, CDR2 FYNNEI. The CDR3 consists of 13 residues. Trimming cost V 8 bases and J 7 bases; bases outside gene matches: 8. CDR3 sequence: CASQTGSGQPQHF. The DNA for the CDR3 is TGTGCCAGCCAGACAGGGTCCGGGCAGCCCCAGCATTTT.

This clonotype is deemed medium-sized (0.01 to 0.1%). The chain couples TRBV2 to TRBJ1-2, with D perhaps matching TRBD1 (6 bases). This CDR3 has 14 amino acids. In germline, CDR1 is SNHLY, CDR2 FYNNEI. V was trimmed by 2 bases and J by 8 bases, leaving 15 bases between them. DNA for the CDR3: TGTGCCAGCAGTGAATTAACAGGGAGGGAAGGCTACACCTTC. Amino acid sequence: CASSELTGREGYTF.